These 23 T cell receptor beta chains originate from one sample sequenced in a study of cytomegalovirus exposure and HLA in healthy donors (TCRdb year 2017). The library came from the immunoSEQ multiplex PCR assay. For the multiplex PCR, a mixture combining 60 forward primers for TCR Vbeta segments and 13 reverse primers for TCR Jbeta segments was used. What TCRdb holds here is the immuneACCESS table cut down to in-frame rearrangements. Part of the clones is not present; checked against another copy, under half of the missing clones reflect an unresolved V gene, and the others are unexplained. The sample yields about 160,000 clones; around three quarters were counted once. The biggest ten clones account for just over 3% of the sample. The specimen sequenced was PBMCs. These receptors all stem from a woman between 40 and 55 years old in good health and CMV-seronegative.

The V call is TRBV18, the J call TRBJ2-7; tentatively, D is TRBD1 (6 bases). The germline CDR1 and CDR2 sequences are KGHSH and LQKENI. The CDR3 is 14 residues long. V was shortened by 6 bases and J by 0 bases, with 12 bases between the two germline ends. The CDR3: CASSSGADSYEQYF. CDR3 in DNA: TGTGCCAGCTCCTCAGGGGCCGACTCCTACGAGCAGTACTTC.

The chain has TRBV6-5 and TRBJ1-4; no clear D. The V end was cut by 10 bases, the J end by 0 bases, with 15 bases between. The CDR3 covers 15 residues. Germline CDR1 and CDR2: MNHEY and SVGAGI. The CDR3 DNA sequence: TGTGCCATATCCCCCATCACTGCAACTAATGAAAAACTGTTTTTT. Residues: CAISPITATNEKLFF.

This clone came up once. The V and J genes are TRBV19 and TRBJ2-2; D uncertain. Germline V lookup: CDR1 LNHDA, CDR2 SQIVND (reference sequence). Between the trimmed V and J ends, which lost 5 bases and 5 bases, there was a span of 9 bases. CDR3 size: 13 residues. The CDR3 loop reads CASSLYSTGELFF. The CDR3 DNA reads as TGTGCCAGTAGTCTTTACAGTACCGGGGAGCTGTTTTTT. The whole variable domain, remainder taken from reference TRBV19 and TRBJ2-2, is DGGITQSPKYLFRKEGQNVTLSCEQNLNHDAMYWYRQDPGQGLRLIYYSQIVNDFQKGDIAEGYSVSREKKESFPLTVTSAQKNPTAFYLCASSLYSTGELFFGEGSRLTVL.

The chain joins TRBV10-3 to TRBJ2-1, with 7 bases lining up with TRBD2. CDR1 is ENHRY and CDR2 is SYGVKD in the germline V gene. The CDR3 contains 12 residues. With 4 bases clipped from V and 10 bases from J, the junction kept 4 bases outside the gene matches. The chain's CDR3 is CAISGGGREQFF. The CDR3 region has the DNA TGTGCCATCAGTGGGGGAGGGAGAGAGCAGTTCTTC.

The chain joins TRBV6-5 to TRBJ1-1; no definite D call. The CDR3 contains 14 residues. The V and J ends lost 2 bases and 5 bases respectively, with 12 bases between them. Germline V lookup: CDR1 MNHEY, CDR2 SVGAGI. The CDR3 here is CASSYEVGGTEAFF. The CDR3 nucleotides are TGTGCCAGCAGTTACGAGGTCGGAGGAACTGAAGCTTTCTTT.

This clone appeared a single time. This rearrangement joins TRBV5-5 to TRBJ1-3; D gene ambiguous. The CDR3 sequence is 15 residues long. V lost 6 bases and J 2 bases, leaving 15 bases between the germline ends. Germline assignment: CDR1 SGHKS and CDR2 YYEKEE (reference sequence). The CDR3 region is CASTSLGAAGNTIYF. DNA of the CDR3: TGTGCCAGCACCTCTCTGGGAGCGGCTGGAAACACCATATATTTT.

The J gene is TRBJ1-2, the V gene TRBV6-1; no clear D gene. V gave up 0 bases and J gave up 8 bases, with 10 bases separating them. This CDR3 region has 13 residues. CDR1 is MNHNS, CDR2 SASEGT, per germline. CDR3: CASSEARVYGYTF. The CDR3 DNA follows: TGTGCCAGCAGTGAAGCGCGGGTTTACGGCTACACCTTC.

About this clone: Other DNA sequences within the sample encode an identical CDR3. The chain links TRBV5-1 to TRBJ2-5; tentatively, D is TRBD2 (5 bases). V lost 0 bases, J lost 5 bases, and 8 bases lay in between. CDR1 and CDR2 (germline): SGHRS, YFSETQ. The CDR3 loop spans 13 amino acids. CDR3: CASSLGGRETQYF. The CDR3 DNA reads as TGCGCCAGCAGCTTGGGAGGGCGGGAGACCCAGTACTTC.

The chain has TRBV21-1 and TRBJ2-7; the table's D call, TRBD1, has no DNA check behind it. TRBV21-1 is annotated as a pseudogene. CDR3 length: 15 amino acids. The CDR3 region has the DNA TGTGCCAGCAGCAAAGGGCGGGACAGTTACTACGAGCAGTACTTC. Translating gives CASSKGRDSYYEQYF.

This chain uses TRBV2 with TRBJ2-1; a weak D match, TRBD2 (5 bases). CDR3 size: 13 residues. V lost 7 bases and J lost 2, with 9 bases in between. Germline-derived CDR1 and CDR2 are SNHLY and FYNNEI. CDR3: CASTREPYNEQFF. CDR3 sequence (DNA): TGTGCCAGCACCCGGGAACCCTACAATGAGCAGTTCTTC.

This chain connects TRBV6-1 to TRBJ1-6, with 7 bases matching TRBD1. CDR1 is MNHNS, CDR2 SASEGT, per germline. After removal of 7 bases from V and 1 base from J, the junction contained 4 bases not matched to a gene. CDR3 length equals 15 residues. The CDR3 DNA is TGTGCCAGCACACAGACAGGGTCCTATAATTCACCCCTCCACTTT. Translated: CASTQTGSYNSPLHF.

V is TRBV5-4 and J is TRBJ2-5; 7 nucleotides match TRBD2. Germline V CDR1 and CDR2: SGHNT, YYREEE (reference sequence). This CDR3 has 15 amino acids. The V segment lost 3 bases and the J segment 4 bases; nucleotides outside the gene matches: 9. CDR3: CASSSSAGMGETQYF. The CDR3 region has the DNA TGTGCCAGCAGCTCCTCAGCGGGGATGGGAGAGACCCAGTACTTC.

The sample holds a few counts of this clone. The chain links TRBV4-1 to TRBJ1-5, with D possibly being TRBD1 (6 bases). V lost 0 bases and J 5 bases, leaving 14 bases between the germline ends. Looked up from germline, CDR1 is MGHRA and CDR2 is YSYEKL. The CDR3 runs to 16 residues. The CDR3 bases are TGCGCCAGCAGCCAAGAAGCAGGTCAGGGGCATCAGCCCCAGCATTTT. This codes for CASSQEAGQGHQPQHF.

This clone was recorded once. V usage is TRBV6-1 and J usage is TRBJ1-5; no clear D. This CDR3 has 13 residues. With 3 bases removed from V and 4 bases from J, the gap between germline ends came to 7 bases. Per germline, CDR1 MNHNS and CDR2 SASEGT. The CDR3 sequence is CASSDGRNQPQHF. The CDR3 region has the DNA TGTGCCAGCAGTGACGGGAGGAATCAGCCCCAGCATTTT.

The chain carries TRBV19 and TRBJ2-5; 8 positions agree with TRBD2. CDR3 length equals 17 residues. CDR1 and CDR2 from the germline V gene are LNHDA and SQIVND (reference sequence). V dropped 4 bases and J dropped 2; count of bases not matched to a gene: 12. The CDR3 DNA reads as TGTGCCAGTAGTACCCTGTCGAGCGGGGGACTTCAAGAGACCCAGTACTTC. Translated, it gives CASSTLSSGGLQETQYF.

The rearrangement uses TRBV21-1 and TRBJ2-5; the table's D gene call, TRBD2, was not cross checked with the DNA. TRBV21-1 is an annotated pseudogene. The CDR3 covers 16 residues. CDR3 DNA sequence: TGTGCCAGCAGCAAATCGCGCGGGGGGGCCCAAGAGACCCAGTACTTC. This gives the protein CASSKSRGGAQETQYF.

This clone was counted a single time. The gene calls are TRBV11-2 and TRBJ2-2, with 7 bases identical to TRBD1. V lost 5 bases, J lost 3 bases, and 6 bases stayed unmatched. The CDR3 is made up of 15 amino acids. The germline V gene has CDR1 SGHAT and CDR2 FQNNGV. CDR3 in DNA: TGTGCCAGCAGCCCATCGGGACAGTACACCGGGGAGCTGTTTTTT. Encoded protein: CASSPSGQYTGELFF.

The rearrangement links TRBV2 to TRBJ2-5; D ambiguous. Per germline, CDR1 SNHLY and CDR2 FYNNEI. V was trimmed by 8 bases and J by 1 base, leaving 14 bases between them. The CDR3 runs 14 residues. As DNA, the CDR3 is TGTGCCAGCTCTGGCGGATGGTTCCAAGAGACCCAGTACTTC. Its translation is CASSGGWFQETQYF.

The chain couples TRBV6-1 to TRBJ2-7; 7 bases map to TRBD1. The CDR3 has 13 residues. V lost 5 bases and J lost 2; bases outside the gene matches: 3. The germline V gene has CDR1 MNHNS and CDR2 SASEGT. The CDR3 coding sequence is TGTGCCAGCAGTCAGGGACAGACCTACGAGCAGTACTTC. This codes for CASSQGQTYEQYF.

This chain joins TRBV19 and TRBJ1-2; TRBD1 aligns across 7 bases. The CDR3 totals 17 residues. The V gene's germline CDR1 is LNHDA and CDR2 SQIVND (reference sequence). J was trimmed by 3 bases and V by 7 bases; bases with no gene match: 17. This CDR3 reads CASKGEVQGDTYYGYTF. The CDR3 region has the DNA TGTGCCAGTAAGGGGGAGGTGCAGGGGGACACTTACTATGGCTACACCTTC.

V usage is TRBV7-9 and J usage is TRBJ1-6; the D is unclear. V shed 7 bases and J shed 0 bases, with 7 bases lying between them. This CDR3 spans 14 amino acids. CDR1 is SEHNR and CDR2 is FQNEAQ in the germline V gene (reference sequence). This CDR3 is CASIPSSYNSPLHF. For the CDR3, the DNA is TGTGCCAGCATCCCGAGCTCCTATAATTCACCCCTCCACTTT.

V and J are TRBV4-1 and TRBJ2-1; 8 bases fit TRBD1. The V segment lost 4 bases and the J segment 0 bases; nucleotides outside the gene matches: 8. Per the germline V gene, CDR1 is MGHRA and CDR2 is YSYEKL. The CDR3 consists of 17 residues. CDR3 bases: TGCGCCAGCAGCCTCATTTGGACAGGGAGCTCCTACAATGAGCAGTTCTTC. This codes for CASSLIWTGSSYNEQFF.

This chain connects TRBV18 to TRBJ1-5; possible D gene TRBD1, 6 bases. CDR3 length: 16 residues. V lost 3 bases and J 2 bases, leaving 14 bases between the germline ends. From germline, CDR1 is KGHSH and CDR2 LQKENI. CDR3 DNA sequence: TGTGCCAGCTCACCCACGGGGGGGCCTGGCAATCAGCCCCAGCATTTT. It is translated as CASSPTGGPGNQPQHF.